This T cell receptor beta chain was captured in a study of cytomegalovirus exposure and HLA in healthy donors. Whole-study findings and limits: With later analysis, a missense DCLRE1C variant became linked to TCR beta V- and J-gene trimming.

This clone has only a few counts. Its specificity is unknown. The PCR used 60 Vbeta and 13 Jbeta primers. The assay was immunoSEQ multiplex PCR, and TCRdb's table has in-frame clones only and misses some. The sample lists 100,000 or so clones, around 76% occurring once. This CDR3 comprises 15 residues. Germline V CDR1 and CDR2: LNHNV, YYDKDF (reference sequence). The ends lost 3 bases at V and 6 bases at J; junction bases unmatched: 5. This rearrangement joins TRBV15 to TRBJ1-5; 10 nucleotides agree with TRBD1. Sequences were obtained from PBMCs. The TCR comes from a man in his forties in good health and CMV-seropositive. The chain's CDR3 is CATSRDRGGRQPQHF. The CDR3 DNA reads TGTGCCACCAGCAGGGACAGGGGGGGTCGTCAGCCCCAGCATTTT.